The sequence of this TCR beta chain was determined in a study of patients and donors after allogeneic stem cell transplantation. MiXCR was run by TCRdb on the RT-PCR reads, yielding one entry per CDR3 protein. The sample yields roughly 880,000 distinct CDR3 sequences, under 20% seen once. This clonotype was observed a handful of times. The CDR3 is 16 amino acids. Germline lookup yields CDR1 GTSNPN and CDR2 SVGIG (reference sequence). V was clipped by 3 bases and J by 4 bases, with 18 bases between them. J is TRBJ2-2 and V is TRBV30, with TRBD2 as a possible D gene (6 bases). What was sequenced was blood, either unsorted or a sorted T cell fraction (not recorded which). This TCR came from a human donor who was either an allogeneic HSCT recipient or a stem cell or donor lymphocyte infusion donor (not recorded which). It is not recorded whose cells these are; they may come from a transplant donor. The CDR3 DNA reads as TGTGCCTGGAGACCGACTGCGCGGGGTACCACCGGGGAGCTGTTTTTT. Its translation is CAWRPTARGTTGELFF.